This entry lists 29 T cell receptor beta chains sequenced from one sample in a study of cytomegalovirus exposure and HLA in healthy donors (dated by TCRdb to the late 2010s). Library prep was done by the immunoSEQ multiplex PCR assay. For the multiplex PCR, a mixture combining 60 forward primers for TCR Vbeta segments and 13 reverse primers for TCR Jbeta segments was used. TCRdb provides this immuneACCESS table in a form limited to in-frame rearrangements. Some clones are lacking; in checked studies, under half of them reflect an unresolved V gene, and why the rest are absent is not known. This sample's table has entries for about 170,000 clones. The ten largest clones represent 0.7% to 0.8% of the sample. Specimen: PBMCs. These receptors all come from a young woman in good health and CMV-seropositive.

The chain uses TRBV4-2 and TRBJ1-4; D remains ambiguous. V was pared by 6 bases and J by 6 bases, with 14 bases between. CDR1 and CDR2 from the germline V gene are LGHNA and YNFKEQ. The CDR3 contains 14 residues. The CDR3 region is CASRTPYSDEKLFF. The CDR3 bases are TGTGCCAGCAGGACTCCTTATTCAGATGAAAAACTGTTTTTT.

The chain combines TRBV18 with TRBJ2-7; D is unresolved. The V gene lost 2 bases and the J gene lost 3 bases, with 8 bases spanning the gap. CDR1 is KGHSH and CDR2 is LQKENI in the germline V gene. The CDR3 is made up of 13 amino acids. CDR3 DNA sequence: TGTGCCAGCTCACCAGAACTCGACTACGAGCAGTACTTC. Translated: CASSPELDYEQYF.

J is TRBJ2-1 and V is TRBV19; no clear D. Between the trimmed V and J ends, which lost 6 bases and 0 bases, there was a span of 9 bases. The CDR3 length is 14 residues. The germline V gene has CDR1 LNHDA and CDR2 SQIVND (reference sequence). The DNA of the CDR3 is TGTGCCAGTAGCCGAGAAAGCTCCTACAATGAGCAGTTCTTC. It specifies CASSRESSYNEQFF.

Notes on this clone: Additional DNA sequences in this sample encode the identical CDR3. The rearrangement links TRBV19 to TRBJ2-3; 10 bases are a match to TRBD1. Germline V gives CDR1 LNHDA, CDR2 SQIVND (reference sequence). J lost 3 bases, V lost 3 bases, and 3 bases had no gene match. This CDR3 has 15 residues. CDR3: CASSIRTGGTDTQYF. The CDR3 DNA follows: TGTGCCAGTAGTATTCGGACAGGGGGGACAGATACGCAGTATTTT.

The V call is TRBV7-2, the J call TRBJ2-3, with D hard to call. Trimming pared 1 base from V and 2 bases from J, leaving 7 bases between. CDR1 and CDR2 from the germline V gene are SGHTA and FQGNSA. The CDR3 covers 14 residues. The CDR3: CASSLEQHTDTQYF. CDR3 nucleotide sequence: TGTGCCAGCAGCTTAGAACAGCACACAGATACGCAGTATTTT. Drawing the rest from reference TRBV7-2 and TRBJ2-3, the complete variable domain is GAGVSQSPSNKVTEKGKDVELRCDPISGHTALYWYRQSLGQGLEFLIYFQGNSAPDKSGLPSDRFSAERTGGSVSTLTIQRTQQEDSAVYLCASSLEQHTDTQYFGPGTRLTVL.

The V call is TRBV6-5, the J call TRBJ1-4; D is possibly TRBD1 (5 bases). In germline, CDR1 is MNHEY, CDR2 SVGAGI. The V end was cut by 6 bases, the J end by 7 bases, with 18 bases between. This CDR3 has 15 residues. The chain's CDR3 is CASRRGVTGVEKLFF. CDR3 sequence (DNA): TGTGCCAGCAGGCGCGGGGTTACGGGGGTTGAAAAACTGTTTTTT.

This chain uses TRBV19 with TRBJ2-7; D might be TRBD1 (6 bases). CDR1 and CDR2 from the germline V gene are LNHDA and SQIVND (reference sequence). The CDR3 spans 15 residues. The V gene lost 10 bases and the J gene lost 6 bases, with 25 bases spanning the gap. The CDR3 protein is CATSPQTGPPGEQYF. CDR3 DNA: TGTGCCACTAGCCCCCAGACAGGCCCTCCGGGCGAGCAGTACTTC.

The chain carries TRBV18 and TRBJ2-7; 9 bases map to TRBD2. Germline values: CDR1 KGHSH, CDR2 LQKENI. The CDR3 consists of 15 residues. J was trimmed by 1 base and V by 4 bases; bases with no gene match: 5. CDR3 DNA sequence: TGTGCCAGCTCACGCGGCCTAGCGGGATCCTACGAGCAGTACTTC. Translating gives CASSRGLAGSYEQYF.

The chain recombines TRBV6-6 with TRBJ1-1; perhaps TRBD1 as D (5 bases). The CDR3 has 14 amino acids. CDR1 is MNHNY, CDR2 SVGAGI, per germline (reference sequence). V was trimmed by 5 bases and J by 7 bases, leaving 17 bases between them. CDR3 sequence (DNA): TGTGCCAGCAGTGGGGCCCCGGACCCCTTTGAAGCTTTCTTT. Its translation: CASSGAPDPFEAFF.

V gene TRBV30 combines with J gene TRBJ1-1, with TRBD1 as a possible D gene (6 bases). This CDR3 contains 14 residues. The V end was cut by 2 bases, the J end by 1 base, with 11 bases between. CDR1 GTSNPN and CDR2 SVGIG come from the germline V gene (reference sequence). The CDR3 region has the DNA TGTGCCTGGAGTCGAGGGACATCGAACACTGAAGCTTTCTTT. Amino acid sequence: CAWSRGTSNTEAFF. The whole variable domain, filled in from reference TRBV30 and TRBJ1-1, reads SQTIHQWPATLVQPVGSPLSLECTVEGTSNPNLYWYRQAAGRGLQLLFYSVGIGQISSEVPQNLSASRPQDRQFILSSKKLLLSDSGFYLCAWSRGTSNTEAFFGQGTRLTVV.

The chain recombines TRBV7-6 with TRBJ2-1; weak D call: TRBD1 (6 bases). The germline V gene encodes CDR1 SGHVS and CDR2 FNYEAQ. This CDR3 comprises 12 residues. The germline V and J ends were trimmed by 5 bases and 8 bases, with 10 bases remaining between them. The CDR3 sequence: CASSQQGYEQFF. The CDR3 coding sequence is TGTGCCAGCAGCCAACAGGGCTATGAGCAGTTCTTC.

The CDR3 coding sequence is TGTGCCAGCAGCCCCACCACCGACAGGGCAGATACGCAGTATTTT. Translating gives CASSPTTDRADTQYF. The chain is built from TRBV5-4 and TRBJ2-3, with 7 positions matching TRBD1. Per the germline V gene, CDR1 is SGHNT and CDR2 is YYREEE (reference sequence). Germline trimming cut 4 bases from V and 4 bases from J; bases unmatched to any gene: 9. This CDR3 has 15 residues.

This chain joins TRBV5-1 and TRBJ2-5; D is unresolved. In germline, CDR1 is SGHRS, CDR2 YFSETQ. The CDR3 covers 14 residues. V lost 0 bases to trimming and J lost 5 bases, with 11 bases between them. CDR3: CASSLVGPLETQYF. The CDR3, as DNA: TGCGCCAGCAGCTTGGTTGGGCCCCTCGAGACCCAGTACTTC.

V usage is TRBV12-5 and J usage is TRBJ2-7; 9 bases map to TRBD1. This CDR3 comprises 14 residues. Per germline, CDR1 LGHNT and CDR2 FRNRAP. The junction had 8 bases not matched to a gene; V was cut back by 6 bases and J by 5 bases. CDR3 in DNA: TGTGCTAGTGGCCCCGGGACAGGGATCCACGAGCAGTACTTC. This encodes CASGPGTGIHEQYF.

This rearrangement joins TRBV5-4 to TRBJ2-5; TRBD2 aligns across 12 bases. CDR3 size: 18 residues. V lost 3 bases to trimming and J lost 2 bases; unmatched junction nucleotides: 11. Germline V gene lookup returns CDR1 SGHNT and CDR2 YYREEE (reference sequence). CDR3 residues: CASSSPASGGAGQETQYF. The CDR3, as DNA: TGTGCCAGCAGCTCCCCGGCTAGCGGGGGGGCCGGACAAGAGACCCAGTACTTC.

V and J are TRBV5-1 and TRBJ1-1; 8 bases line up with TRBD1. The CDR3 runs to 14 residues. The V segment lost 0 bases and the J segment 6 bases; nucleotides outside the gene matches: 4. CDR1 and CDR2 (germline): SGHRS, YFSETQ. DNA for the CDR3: TGCGCCAGCAGCTTGGTCCAGGGGGCGGCTGAAGCTTTCTTT. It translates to CASSLVQGAAEAFF.

CDR3 region: CASSFQSASGGELFF. In nucleotides, the CDR3 is TGTGCCAGCAGCTTCCAGTCGGCCTCCGGGGGGGAGCTGTTTTTT. The gene calls are TRBV5-4 and TRBJ2-2; D remains ambiguous. Trimming shortened V by 2 bases and J by 8 bases, and 16 bases separated the two germline ends. Per germline, CDR1 SGHNT and CDR2 YYREEE (reference sequence). The CDR3 covers 15 residues.

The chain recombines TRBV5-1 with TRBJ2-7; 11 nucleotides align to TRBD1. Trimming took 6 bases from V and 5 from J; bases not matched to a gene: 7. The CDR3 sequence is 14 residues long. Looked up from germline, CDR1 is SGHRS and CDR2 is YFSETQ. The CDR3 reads CASTPGQGADEQYF. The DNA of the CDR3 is TGCGCCAGCACCCCCGGACAGGGGGCTGACGAGCAGTACTTC.

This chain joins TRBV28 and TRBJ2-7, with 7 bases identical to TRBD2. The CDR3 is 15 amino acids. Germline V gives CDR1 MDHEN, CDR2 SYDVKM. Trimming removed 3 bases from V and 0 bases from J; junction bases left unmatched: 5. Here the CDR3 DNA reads TGTGCCAGCAGTTTCTCCTCGGGGGGCTCCTACGAGCAGTACTTC. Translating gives CASSFSSGGSYEQYF. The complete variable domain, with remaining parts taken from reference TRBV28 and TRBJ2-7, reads DVKVTQSSRYLVKRTGEKVFLECVQDMDHENMFWYRQDPGLGLRLIYFSYDVKMKEKGDIPEGYSVSREKKERFSLILESASTNQTSMYLCASSFSSGGSYEQYFGPGTRLTVT.

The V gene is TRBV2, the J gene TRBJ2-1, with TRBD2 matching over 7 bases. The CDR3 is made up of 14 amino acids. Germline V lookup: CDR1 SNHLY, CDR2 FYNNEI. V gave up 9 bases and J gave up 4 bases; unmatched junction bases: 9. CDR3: CARRTRGGYNEQFF. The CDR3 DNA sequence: TGTGCCAGAAGGACTAGGGGTGGGTACAATGAGCAGTTCTTC. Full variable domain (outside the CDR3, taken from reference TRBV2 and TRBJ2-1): EPEVTQTPSHQVTQMGQEVILRCVPISNHLYFYWYRQILGQKVEFLVSFYNNEISEKSEIFDDQFSVERPDGSNFTLKIRSTKLEDSAMYFCARRTRGGYNEQFFGPGTRLTVL.

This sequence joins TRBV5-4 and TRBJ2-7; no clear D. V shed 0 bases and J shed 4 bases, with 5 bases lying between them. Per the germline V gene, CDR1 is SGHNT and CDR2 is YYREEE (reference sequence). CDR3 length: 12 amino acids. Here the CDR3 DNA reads TGTGCCAGCAGCTTGGACCAGTACGAGCAGTACTTC. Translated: CASSLDQYEQYF. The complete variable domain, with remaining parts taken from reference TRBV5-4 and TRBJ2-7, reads ETGVTQSPTHLIKTRGQQVTLRCSSQSGHNTVSWYQQALGQGPQFIFQYYREEENGRGNFPPRFSGLQFPNYSSELNVNALELDDSALYLCASSLDQYEQYFGPGTRLTVT.

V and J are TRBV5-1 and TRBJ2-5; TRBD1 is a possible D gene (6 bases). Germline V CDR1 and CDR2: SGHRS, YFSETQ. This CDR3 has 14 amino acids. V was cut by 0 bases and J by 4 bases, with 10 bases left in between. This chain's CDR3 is CASSLGQEAETQYF. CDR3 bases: TGCGCCAGCAGCTTGGGACAGGAGGCAGAGACCCAGTACTTC.

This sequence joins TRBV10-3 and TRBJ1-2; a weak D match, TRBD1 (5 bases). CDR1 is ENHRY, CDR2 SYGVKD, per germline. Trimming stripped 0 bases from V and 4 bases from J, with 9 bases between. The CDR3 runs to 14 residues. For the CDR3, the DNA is TGTGCCATCAGTGAGTCGACGGGGGTCTATGGCTACACCTTC. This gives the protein CAISESTGVYGYTF.

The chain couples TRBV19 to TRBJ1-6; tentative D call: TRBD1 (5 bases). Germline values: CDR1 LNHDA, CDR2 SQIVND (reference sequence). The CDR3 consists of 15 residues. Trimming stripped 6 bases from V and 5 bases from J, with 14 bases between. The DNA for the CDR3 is TGTGCCAGTAGGGTAGGAGGGGTCGATAATTCACCCCTCCACTTT. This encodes CASRVGGVDNSPLHF. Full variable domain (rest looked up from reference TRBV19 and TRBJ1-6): DGGITQSPKYLFRKEGQNVTLSCEQNLNHDAMYWYRQDPGQGLRLIYYSQIVNDFQKGDIAEGYSVSREKKESFPLTVTSAQKNPTAFYLCASRVGGVDNSPLHFGNGTRLTVT.

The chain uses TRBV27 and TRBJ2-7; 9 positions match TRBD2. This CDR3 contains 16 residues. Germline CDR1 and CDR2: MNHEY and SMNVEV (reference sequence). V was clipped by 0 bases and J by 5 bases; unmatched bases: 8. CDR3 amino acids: CASSLSGGRVFHEQYF. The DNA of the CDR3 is TGTGCCAGCAGTTTATCCGGCGGGAGGGTTTTCCACGAGCAGTACTTC.

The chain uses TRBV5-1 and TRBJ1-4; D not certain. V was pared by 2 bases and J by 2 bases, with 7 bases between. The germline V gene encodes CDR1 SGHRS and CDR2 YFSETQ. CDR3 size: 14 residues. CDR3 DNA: TGCGCCAGCAGCTTTGGGCAGACTAATGAAAAACTGTTTTTT. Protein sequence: CASSFGQTNEKLFF.

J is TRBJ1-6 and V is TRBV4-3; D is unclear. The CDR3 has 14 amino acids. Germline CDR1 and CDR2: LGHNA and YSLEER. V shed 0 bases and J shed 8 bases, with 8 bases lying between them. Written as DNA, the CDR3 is TGCGCCAGCAGCCAAGAATCTGTAGATTCACCCCTCCACTTT. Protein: CASSQESVDSPLHF.

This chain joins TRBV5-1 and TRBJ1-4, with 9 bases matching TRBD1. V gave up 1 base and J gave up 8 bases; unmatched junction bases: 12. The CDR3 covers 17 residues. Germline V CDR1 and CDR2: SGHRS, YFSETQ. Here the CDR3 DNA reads TGCGCCAGCAGCTTGACAGGGGGCGCGGAGGTAAACGAAAAACTGTTTTTT. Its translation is CASSLTGGAEVNEKLFF.

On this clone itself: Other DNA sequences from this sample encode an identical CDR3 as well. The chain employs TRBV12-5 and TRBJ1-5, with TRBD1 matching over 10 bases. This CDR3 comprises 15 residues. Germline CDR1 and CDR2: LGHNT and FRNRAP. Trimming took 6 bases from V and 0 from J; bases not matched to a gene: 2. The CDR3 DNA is TGTGCTAGTGGCCGGACAGGGGGTAGCAATCAGCCCCAGCATTTT. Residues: CASGRTGGSNQPQHF.